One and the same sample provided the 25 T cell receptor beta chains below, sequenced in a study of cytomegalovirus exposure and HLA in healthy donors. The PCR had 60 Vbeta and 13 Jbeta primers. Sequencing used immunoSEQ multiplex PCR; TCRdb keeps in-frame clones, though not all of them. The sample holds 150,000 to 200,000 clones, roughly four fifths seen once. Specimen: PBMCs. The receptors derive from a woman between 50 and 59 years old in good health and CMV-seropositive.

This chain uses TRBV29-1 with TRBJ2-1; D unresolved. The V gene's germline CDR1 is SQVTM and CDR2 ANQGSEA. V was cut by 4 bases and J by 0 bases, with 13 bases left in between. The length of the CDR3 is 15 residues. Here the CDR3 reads CSVGPPRSSYNEQFF. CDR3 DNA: TGCAGCGTTGGACCCCCCCGGAGCTCCTACAATGAGCAGTTCTTC.

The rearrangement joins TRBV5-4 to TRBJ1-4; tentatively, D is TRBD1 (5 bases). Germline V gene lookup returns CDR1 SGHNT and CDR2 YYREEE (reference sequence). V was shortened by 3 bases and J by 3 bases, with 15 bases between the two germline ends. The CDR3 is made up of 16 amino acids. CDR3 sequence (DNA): TGTGCCAGCAGCTACGGAGCAGGGTTAGCTAATGAAAAACTGTTTTTT. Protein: CASSYGAGLANEKLFF.

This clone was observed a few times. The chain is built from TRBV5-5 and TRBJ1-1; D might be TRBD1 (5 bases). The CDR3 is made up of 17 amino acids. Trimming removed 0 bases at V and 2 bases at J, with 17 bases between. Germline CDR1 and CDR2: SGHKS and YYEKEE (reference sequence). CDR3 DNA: TGTGCCAGCAGCTTGGTTCGAACAGGTTCATTAAACACTGAAGCTTTCTTT. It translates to CASSLVRTGSLNTEAFF.

The CDR3 DNA reads TGCAGCTTCGGAGCCAATGAGCAGTTCTTC. Amino acid sequence: CSFGANEQFF. The chain links TRBV20-1 to TRBJ2-1; D is undetermined. The CDR3 totals 10 residues. Germline V gives CDR1 DFQATT, CDR2 SNEGSKA (reference sequence).

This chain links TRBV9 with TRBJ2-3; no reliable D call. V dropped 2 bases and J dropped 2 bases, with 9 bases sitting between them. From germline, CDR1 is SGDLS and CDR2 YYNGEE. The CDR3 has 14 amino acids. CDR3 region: CASSVGVLTDTQYF. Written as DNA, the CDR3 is TGTGCCAGCAGCGTTGGAGTACTCACAGATACGCAGTATTTT.

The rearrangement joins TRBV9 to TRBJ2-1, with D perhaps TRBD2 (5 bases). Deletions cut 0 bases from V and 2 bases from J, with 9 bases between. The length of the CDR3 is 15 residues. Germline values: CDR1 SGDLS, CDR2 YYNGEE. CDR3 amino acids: CASSVAPGTYNEQFF. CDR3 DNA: TGTGCCAGCAGCGTAGCTCCGGGGACCTACAATGAGCAGTTCTTC.

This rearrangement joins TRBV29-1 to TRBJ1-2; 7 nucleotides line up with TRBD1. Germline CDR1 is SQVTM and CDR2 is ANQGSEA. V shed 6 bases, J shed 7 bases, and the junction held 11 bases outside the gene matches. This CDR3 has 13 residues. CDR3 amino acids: CSVTSRDRSGYTF. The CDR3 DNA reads TGCAGCGTAACAAGTCGGGACAGAAGTGGCTACACCTTC.

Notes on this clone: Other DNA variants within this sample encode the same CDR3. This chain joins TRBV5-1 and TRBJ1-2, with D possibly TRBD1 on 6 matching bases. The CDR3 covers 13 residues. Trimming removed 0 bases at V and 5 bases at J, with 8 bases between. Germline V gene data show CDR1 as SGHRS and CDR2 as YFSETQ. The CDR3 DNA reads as TGCGCCAGCAGCTTGGGACAGGAGTATGGCTACACCTTC. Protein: CASSLGQEYGYTF.

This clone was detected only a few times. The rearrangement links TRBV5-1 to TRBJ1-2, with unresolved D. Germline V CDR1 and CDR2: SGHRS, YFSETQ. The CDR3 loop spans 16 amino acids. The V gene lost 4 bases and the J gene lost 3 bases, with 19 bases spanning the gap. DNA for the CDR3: TGCGCCAGCAGCGATCGGGAACGGGCGGGAGACTATGGCTACACCTTC. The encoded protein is CASSDRERAGDYGYTF.

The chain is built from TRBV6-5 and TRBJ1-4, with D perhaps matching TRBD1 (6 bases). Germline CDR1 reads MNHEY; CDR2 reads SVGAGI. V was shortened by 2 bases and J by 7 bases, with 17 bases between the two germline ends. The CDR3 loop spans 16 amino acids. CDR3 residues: CASSYTTGTPLEKLFF. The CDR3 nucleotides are TGTGCCAGCAGTTACACAACCGGGACACCACTTGAAAAACTGTTTTTT.

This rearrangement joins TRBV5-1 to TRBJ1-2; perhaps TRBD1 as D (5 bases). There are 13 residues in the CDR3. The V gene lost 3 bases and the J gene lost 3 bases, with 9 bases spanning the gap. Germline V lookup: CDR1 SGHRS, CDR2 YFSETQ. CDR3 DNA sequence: TGCGCCAGCAGCTCCAGACAGTACTATGGCTACACCTTC. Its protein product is CASSSRQYYGYTF.

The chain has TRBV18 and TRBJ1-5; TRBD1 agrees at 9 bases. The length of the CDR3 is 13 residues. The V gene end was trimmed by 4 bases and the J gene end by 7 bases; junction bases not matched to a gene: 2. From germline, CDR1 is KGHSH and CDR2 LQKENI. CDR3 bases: TGTGCCAGCTCACTAGGACAGGGGCAGCCCCAGCATTTT. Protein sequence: CASSLGQGQPQHF.

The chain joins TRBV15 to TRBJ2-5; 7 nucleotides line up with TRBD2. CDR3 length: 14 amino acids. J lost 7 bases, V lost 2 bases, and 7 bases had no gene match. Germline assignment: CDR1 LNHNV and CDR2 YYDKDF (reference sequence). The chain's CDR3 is CATSRFPSGGTQYF. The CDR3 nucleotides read TGTGCCACCAGCAGATTTCCTAGCGGTGGGACCCAGTACTTC. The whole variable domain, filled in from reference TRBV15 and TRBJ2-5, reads DAMVIQNPRYQVTQFGKPVTLSCSQTLNHNVMYWYQQKSSQAPKLLFHYYDKDFNNEADTPDNFQSRRPNTSFCFLDIRSPGLGDTAMYLCATSRFPSGGTQYFGPGTRLLVL.

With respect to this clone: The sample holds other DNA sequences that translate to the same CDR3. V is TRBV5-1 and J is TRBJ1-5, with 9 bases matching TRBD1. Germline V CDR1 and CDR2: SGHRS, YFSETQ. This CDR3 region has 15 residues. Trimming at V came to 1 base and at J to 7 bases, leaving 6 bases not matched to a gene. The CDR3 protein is CASSLSGQGGQPQHF. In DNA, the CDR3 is TGCGCCAGCAGCTTGTCGGGACAGGGCGGCCAGCCCCAGCATTTT. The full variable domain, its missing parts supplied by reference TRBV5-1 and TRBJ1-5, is KAGVTQTPRYLIKTRGQQVTLSCSPISGHRSVSWYQQTPGQGLQFLFEYFSETQRNKGNFPGRFSGRQFSNSRSEMNVSTLELGDSALYLCASSLSGQGGQPQHFGDGTRLSIL.

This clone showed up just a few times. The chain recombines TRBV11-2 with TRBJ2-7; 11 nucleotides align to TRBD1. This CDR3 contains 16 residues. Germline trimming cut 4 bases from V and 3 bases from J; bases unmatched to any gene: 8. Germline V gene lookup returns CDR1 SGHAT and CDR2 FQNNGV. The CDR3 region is CASSSFRDRGFYEQYF. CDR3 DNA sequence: TGTGCCAGCAGCTCGTTCCGGGACAGGGGGTTCTACGAGCAGTACTTC.

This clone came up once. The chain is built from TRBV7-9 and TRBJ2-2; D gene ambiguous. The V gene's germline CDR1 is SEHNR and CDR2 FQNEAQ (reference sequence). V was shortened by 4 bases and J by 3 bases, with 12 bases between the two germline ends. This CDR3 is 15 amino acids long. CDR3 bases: TGTGCCAGCAGCTCATTAACCGGGTACACCGGGGAGCTGTTTTTT. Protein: CASSSLTGYTGELFF.

The CDR3 sequence is CASSPNTQGVEQYF. In nucleotides, the CDR3 is TGTGCCAGCAGCCCTAATACCCAGGGTGTCGAGCAGTACTTC. This sequence joins TRBV7-9 and TRBJ2-7, with TRBD1 as a possible D gene (5 bases). The CDR3 length is 14 residues. CDR1 and CDR2 from the germline V gene are SEHNR and FQNEAQ (reference sequence). The ends were cut back, 5 bases at V and 6 bases at J, with 17 bases in the middle.

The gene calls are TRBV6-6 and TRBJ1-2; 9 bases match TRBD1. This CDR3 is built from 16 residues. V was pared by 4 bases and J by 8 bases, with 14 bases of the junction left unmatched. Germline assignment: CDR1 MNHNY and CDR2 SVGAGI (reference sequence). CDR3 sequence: CASSSGTGKISWGYTF. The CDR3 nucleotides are TGTGCCAGCAGTTCCGGGACAGGGAAGATATCGTGGGGCTACACCTTC.

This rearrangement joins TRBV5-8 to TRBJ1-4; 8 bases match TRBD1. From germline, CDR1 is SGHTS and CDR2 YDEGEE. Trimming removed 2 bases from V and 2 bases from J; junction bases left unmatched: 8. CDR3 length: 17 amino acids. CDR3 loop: CASSFRQGAPTNEKLFF. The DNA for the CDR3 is TGTGCCAGCAGCTTTCGGCAGGGGGCGCCCACTAATGAAAAACTGTTTTTT.

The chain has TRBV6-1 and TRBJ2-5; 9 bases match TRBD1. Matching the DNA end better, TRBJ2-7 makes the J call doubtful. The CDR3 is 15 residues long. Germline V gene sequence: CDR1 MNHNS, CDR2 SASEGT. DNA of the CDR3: TGTGCCTCCAAAGAGGGGACAGGGAGATCCTACGAGCAGTACTTC. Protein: CASKEGTGRSYEQYF.

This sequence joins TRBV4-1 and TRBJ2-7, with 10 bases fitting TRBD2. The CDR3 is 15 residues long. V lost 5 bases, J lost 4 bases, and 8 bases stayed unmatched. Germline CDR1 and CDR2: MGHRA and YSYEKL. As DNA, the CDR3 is TGCGCCAGCAGCTTCCAGCTAGCGGGGGAGTACGAGCAGTACTTC. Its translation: CASSFQLAGEYEQYF.

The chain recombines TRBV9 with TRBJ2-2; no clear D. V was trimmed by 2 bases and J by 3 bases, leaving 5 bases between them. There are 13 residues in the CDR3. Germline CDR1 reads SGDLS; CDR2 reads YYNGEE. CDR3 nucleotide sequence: TGTGCCAGCAGCGTCCTTGACACCGGGGAGCTGTTTTTT. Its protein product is CASSVLDTGELFF. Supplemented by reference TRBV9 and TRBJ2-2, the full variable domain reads DSGVTQTPKHLITATGQRVTLRCSPRSGDLSVYWYQQSLDQGLQFLIQYYNGEERAKGNILERFSAQQFPDLHSELNLSSLELGDSALYFCASSVLDTGELFFGEGSRLTVL.

The CDR3 loop reads CASSFRMEGRTEAFF. The CDR3 DNA follows: TGTGCCAGCAGCTTCCGAATGGAGGGAAGAACTGAAGCTTTCTTT. The chain recombines TRBV9 with TRBJ1-1; no definite D call. V lost 4 bases, J lost 5 bases, and 18 bases lay in between. CDR3 length equals 15 residues. Germline assignment: CDR1 SGDLS and CDR2 YYNGEE.

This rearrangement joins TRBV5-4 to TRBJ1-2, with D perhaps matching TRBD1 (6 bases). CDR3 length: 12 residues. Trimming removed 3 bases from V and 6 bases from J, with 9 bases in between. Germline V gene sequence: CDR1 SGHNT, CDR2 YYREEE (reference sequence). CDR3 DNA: TGTGCCAGCAGCTCCCGGACAGATGGCTACACCTTC. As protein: CASSSRTDGYTF.

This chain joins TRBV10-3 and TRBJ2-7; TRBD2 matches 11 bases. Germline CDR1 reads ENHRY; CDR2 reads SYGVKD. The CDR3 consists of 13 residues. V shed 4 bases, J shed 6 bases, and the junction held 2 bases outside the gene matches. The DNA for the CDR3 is TGTGCCATCAGTGGGGGGACTAGCGGCGAGCAGTACTTC. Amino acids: CAISGGTSGEQYF.